This T cell receptor (beta chain) was identified during a study of blood T cell repertoires in COVID-19. Study-wide background: Sites in the United States, Italy and Spain provided acute and convalescent COVID-19 samples. T cells, B-cell-depleted T cells, or PBMCs provided the cDNA or gDNA that served as material.

The Seattle patients, enrolled during active infection, were followed longitudinally. The length of the CDR3 is 15 residues. V shed 0 bases and J shed 4 bases, with 12 bases lying between them. CDR1 and CDR2 (germline): LGHNA, YSLEER. Under the authors' procedure: Amplification from reference gene primers served as the basis for estimated nucleated cell counts. TCRdb's table, derived via immunoSEQ multiplex PCR, lists solely in-frame clones and lacks some. From that table come the V and J calls and clone size; the DNA was used to work out D and trimming. This sample has about 160,000 clones, with approximately 85% found just once. This clone was detected a few times.

The sequence derives from a man older than 75 with COVID-19, enrolled during active disease. Sequencing was done on a sample of peripheral blood. J is TRBJ1-1 and V is TRBV4-3; D gene ambiguous. In nucleotides, the CDR3 is TGCGCCAGCAGCCAAGATATGAGTACTCTCACTGAAGCTTTCTTT. This encodes CASSQDMSTLTEAFF.